This TCR beta chain was observed in a study of cytotoxic CD8 clonotypes in ibrutinib-treated CLL. The wider study: Within the patient group, around 11 were relapsed/refractory and approximately 16 treatment-naive, and approximately 17 were IGHV unmutated.

Whole-study findings and limits: Clonality increased with ibrutinib response but returned toward baseline at progression.

On this clone: The antigen is not known.

This CDR3 has 15 amino acids. CDR1 and CDR2 from the germline V gene are SGHNT and YENEEA. The J segment lost 4 bases and the V segment lost 1 base, leaving 4 bases of the junction unmatched. The sequencing depth, 1 in 200,000 to 1 in 1 million T cells, was the target. Method: immunoSEQ multiplex PCR; TCRdb's copy keeps in-frame clones and lacks some. The repertoire includes about 150,000 clones, approximately 80% of them detected once, and about 13% sits in the top ten. With cryopreserved PBMCs as the source, roughly 2 micrograms of genomic DNA went to TCR beta libraries. This TCR was sampled from a human donor with chronic lymphocytic leukemia. The sample consisted of PBMCs, taken after 12 months of ibrutinib treatment. V and J are TRBV11-3 and TRBJ2-1; 7 bases agree with TRBD2. DNA of the CDR3: TGTGCCAGCAGCTTAGTTGCGGGAGTGTACAATGAGCAGTTCTTC. This gives the protein CASSLVAGVYNEQFF.